The clone carrying this TCR beta chain has more than one count but fewer than ten. This sample was included in a study of blood T cell repertoires in COVID-19. Across the study: Sources were T cells, B-cell-depleted T cells, or PBMCs; the material itself was cDNA or gDNA.

This CDR3 contains 14 residues. Germline V CDR1 and CDR2: SNHLY, FYNNEI. V gave up 3 bases and J gave up 4 bases, with 10 bases separating them. Produced via immunoSEQ multiplex PCR; TCRdb's table is partial and in-frame only. Among about 200,000 clones listed, around three quarters were seen once. The chain carries TRBV2 and TRBJ1-5; the D is unclear. The source of this sequence is a woman between 70 and 85 years old with acute or convalescent COVID-19. Input material: peripheral blood. The CDR3 loop is CASSERAENQPQHF. The DNA of the CDR3 is TGTGCCAGCAGTGAGAGGGCAGAGAATCAGCCCCAGCATTTT.